Listed below are T cell receptor beta chains from one sample, sequenced in a study of blood T cell repertoires in COVID-19. Here immunoSEQ multiplex PCR was the method, and the copy in TCRdb shows in-frame clones only, minus some. The data contain under 200,000 clones, around four fifths of them seen just once; the ten biggest clones take up about 4.6%. Sequencing used PBMCs or T cells enriched from blood (not recorded which). Every receptor here comes from a woman between 45 and 60 years old who had recovered from COVID-19. CDR3s include the opening cysteine and the closing phenylalanine or tryptophan. The D gene is left open where the match is weak. The size field is filled for only some rows; it gives once, few, many or a size class.

clone_size d_call j_call v_call cdr3_nt cdr3_aa
. . TRBJ1-1 TRBV7-2 TGTGCCAGCAGACCTCCAGGGGTCACTGAAGCTTTCTTT CASRPPGVTEAFF
. TRBD1 TRBJ2-3 TRBV27 TGTGCCAGCAGCATAACAGGGGGAAATACGCAGTATTTT CASSITGGNTQYF
. TRBD2 TRBJ2-5 TRBV7-2 TGTGCCAGCAGCTTCCCCTCTAGCGGGCCCCTTGACTTC CASSFPSSGPLDF
. TRBD1 TRBJ2-1 TRBV30 TGTGCCCGGGGACACCAGGGGGTTTCCTACAATGAGCAGTTCTTC CARGHQGVSYNEQFF
. . TRBJ2-3 TRBV7-8 TGTGCCAGCAGCCAGAGGGGGGATACGCAGTATTTT CASSQRGDTQYF
. . TRBJ1-2 TRBV28 TGTGCCAGCAGTCGACAAAACTATGGCTACACCTTC CASSRQNYGYTF
. . TRBJ2-3 TRBV9 TGTGCCAGCAGCGGTTTGGGCTCCACAGATACGCAGTATTTT CASSGLGSTDTQYF
. TRBD2 TRBJ2-3 TRBV6-4 TGTGCCAGCAGTGCCCCGGGAGGCGGCACAGATACGCAGTATTTT CASSAPGGGTDTQYF
. . TRBJ1-2 TRBV10-3 TGTGCCATCAGGCCGGACGCGGGCTATGGCTACACCTTC CAIRPDAGYGYTF
. TRBD1 TRBJ1-3 TRBV19 TGTGCCAGTAGTATAGACCGACAGGGAGGAAGAAACACCATATATTTT CASSIDRQGGRNTIYF
. TRBD2 TRBJ2-1 TRBV5-1 TGCGCCAGCAGCCCAATTAGCGGGAGGGCCTCCTACAATGAGCAGTTCTTC CASSPISGRASYNEQFF
. TRBD1 TRBJ1-2 TRBV27 TGTGCCAGCAGTCCTAACTTTGACAGGGCTAACTATGGCTACACCTTC CASSPNFDRANYGYTF
. . TRBJ2-5 TRBV7-8 TGTGCCAGCAGCCTCCAGGGCCGCCGCCAAGAGACCCAGTACTTC CASSLQGRRQETQYF
. . TRBJ1-2 TRBV12-3/TRBV12-4 TGTGCCAGCAGTTTAGTACGCGGGTTTGGCTACACCTTC CASSLVRGFGYTF
. TRBD1 TRBJ1-3 TRBV23-1 TGCGCCAGCAGCGATATGGGACAGTGGGCTCTTTACAGGAACACCATATATTTT CASSDMGQWALYRNTIYF
. . TRBJ2-1 TRBV30 TGTGCCTGGTCCGGACAAATTAATGAGCAGTTCTTC CAWSGQINEQFF
. . TRBJ1-2 TRBV27 TGTGCCAGCAGTTTAGGTGCAGGGTACTATGGCTACACCTTC CASSLGAGYYGYTF
. TRBD1 TRBJ2-2 TRBV5-4 TGTGCCAGCAGTCGGACAGGGGGCACCGGGGAGCTGTTTTTT CASSRTGGTGELFF
. . TRBJ2-5 TRBV25-1 TGTGCCAGCAGTGAATACGTTCCGGGGATCAGCGAGACCCAGTACTTC CASSEYVPGISETQYF
. . TRBJ2-5 TRBV18 TGTGCCAGCTCACCCCCCTTTCGGGAGACCCAGTACTTC CASSPPFRETQYF
. TRBD1 TRBJ1-2 TRBV20-1 TGCAGTGCTAGTGAGGGGCTTTTGGAGGGGGCAGATGGCTACACCTTC CSASEGLLEGADGYTF
. TRBD1 TRBJ2-2 TRBV6-5 TGTGCCAGCAGTTATGGGACAGGGGAATCCGGGGAGCTGTTTTTT CASSYGTGESGELFF
. TRBD1 TRBJ1-5 TRBV30 TGTGCCTGGAGTACAGGGGACGGCGGCAATCAGCCCCAGCATTTT CAWSTGDGGNQPQHF
. TRBD2 TRBJ2-1 TRBV20-1 TGCAGTGCTAGTTCAGCGGGAGCACGCAATGAGCAGTTCTTC CSASSAGARNEQFF
. . TRBJ1-1 TRBV3-1/TRBV3-2 TGTGCCAGCAGCCGTTCAGTGATCACTGAAGCTTTCTTT CASSRSVITEAFF
. . TRBJ1-5 TRBV15 TGTGCCACCAGCAGAGACCTGGCTGGGGGGAGAAATAATCAGCCCCAGCATTTT CATSRDLAGGRNNQPQHF
. TRBD2 TRBJ2-5 TRBV7-2 TGTGCCAGCAGCGCGACTAGCGGGACGATGGAAGAGACCCAGTACTTC CASSATSGTMEETQYF
. . TRBJ2-2 TRBV27 TGTGCCAGCAGTCCTCTCGACAGATTTCCCGGGGAGCTGTTTTTT CASSPLDRFPGELFF
. . TRBJ2-5 TRBV28 TGTGCCAGCCTAGGAAGCGCAAGTGGGACCCAGTACTTC CASLGSASGTQYF
. . TRBJ1-1 TRBV4-1 TGCGCCAGCAGCCAAGAGTCTTCGAGCCAGAACACTGAAGCTTTCTTT CASSQESSSQNTEAFF
. . TRBJ2-5 TRBV4-2 TGTGCCAGCAGCCAAGTCCCGGCCACGGCGGGGACCCAGTACTTC CASSQVPATAGTQYF
. . TRBJ1-2 TRBV18 TGTGCCAGCTCACCACCCACGAGGGCTGGCTACACCTTC CASSPPTRAGYTF
. TRBD2 TRBJ2-1 TRBV19 TGTGCCAGTAGCGTGGGACTAGTCTATTACAATGAGCAGTTCTTC CASSVGLVYYNEQFF
. TRBD1 TRBJ1-6 TRBV6-5 TGTGCCACCGCCGAACAGGGGGTGGCTTCACCCCTCCACTTT CATAEQGVASPLHF
. TRBD1 TRBJ2-3 TRBV13 TGTGCCAGCAGCTCCCGGACAGGGGGCGTAGATACGCAGTATTTT CASSSRTGGVDTQYF
. . TRBJ1-3 TRBV7-2 TGTGCCAGCAGCTCTAGACAGGCCCGTAGCTCTGGAAACACCATATATTTT CASSSRQARSSGNTIYF
. TRBD2 TRBJ2-3 TRBV13 TGTGCCAGCAGTTACGGGACTAGCGGGGGGACAGATACGCAGTATTTT CASSYGTSGGTDTQYF
. TRBD1 TRBJ1-2 TRBV7-2 TGTGCCAGCAGCTTAGGCGGGACAGGGACCAATGGCTACACCTTC CASSLGGTGTNGYTF
once TRBD1 TRBJ1-1 TRBV19 TGTGCCAGTAGTATCCTAGGGGGCGGGAACACTGAAGCTTTCTTT CASSILGGGNTEAFF
. . TRBJ1-4 TRBV3-1/TRBV3-2 TGTGCCAGCAGCCAGGGCAGCTGGGGGCGGGAAAAACTGTTTTTT CASSQGSWGREKLFF
. TRBD1 TRBJ1-2 TRBV24-1 TGTGCCACCAGTGATGCCGGACAGGCTTTCGGCTACACCTTC CATSDAGQAFGYTF
. TRBD1 TRBJ1-2 TRBV7-9 TGTGCCAGCAGTAGAGGAGGGGGCGGCTACACCTTC CASSRGGGGYTF
. . TRBJ1-1 TRBV7-6 TGTGCCAGCAGCTTAGCCGGGGCAGGGGTGAACACTGAAGCTTTCTTT CASSLAGAGVNTEAFF
. TRBD2 TRBJ2-1 TRBV6-5 TGTGCCAGCAGTTCCGGACTAGCCGGTGAGCAGTTCTTC CASSSGLAGEQFF
. . TRBJ2-3 TRBV5-1 TGCGCCAGCGGGGTATACTTGGGAGGTACGCAGTATTTT CASGVYLGGTQYF
. . TRBJ2-5 TRBV18 TGTGCCAGCTCACCACTGGCGGGAGAGACCCAGTACTTC CASSPLAGETQYF
. . TRBJ1-2 TRBV23-1 TGCGCCTGGGAGGTCAACTATGGCTACACCTTC CAWEVNYGYTF